This T cell receptor (beta chain) was identified during a study of T cells after yellow fever vaccination (dated by TCRdb to the late 2010s). As for the study more broadly: The SMART-Seq v4 Ultra Low Input RNA kit was used to prepare libraries from fractions with low cell numbers. To track T-cell clones before and after primary and booster YFV17D yellow fever vaccination, bulk TCR alpha and beta repertoires were sequenced longitudinally. Two healthy male donors, one aged 18 to 30 and one aged 30 to 40 years, were included in the cohort. Blood was collected at multiple timepoints before and after primary and secondary immunization, and bulk PBMC replicates and cell subsets were isolated.

The treatment or condition label here, explained by the study, means: live attenuated yellow fever vaccine strain. Two biological replicates of bulk PBMCs were collected at each blood-draw timepoint. A standard Ficoll-Paque protocol was used to isolate PBMCs from peripheral blood. RNA was extracted with TriZol from bulk PBMCs, CD4 and CD8 fractions, and dextramer-positive and dextramer-negative fractions. Sequences WNHNN (CDR1) and SYGVQD (CDR2) are obtained from the germline V gene (reference sequence). V gives up 3 bases and J gives up 4 bases, and the segment between their germline ends measures 6 bases. The CDR3 holds 13 amino acids from the cysteine to the phenylalanine. Just CDR3 DNA is preserved here, 39 bases in frame from base 1. Note on this clonotype: Its antigen has not been determined. Base qualities are not provided; no much larger clone lies one nucleotide away.

Results and caveats for the whole study, not just this receptor: Compared with the primary T-cell response, the secondary T-cell response was faster but weaker, reaching its peak on day 5 rather than on day 15. A small share of clonotypes occurred in both CD4 and CD8 compartments, likely arising from convergent recombination. Because the study included only a couple of donors, the extent to which the findings can be generalized is limited. Because abundant contaminating clonotypes from the bulk population could be contained in FACS-sorted repertoires, computational filtering was required. After the booster, most of the clones that had expanded following primary vaccination were detected again (roughly 97% of CD4 and 80% to 90% of CD8), which suggests that memory was broadly maintained.

TCR cDNA was synthesized by 5'RACE template switching, through which a universal primer site and unique molecular identifiers were introduced. Priming for cDNA synthesis came from both the TCR alpha and TCR beta constant segments. Library amplification used two PCR steps, and the second PCR step added sample barcodes and sequencing adapters. Sequencing of libraries was performed on Illumina HiSeq 2500 (2x100 bp) or NovaSeq (2x150 bp). Under the source paper's analysis protocol: Demultiplexing of reads and collapsing into UMI consensus sequences were performed with MIGEC, and V(D)J alignment was carried out with MiXCR. Vaccine-responding clonotypes were defined with edgeR using replicate PBMC samples, requiring FDR below 0.01 and a log2 fold change above 5 up to day 15. Each bulk clonotype received a CD4 or CD8 identity based on whether the sequenced CD4 or CD8 repertoire contained that clonotype at higher abundance. TCRdb's own reprocessing of the public reads used fastp at Q25 and MiXCR and kept productive beta chains. When rows share a CDR3 protein, they turn into one entry using the most common DNA and genes. TCRdb's processing, not the authors' own work, is the source of the V and J calls. Across this sample there are 550,000 to 750,000 distinct CDR3 sequences, with roughly 14% seen only once. More than 13% of the sample is taken by the ten largest.

The source material was PBMCs, sampled on the day of the yellow fever booster vaccination. This receptor chain uses TRBV10-1 and TRBJ2-2; the D gene is unclear. The sequence was collected from a man aged 25 to 40 who received the YFV17D yellow fever vaccine. The DNA reads TGCGCCAGCAGTGAAGTCGGCACCGGGGAGCTGTTTTTT. This sequence encodes CASSEVGTGELFF.